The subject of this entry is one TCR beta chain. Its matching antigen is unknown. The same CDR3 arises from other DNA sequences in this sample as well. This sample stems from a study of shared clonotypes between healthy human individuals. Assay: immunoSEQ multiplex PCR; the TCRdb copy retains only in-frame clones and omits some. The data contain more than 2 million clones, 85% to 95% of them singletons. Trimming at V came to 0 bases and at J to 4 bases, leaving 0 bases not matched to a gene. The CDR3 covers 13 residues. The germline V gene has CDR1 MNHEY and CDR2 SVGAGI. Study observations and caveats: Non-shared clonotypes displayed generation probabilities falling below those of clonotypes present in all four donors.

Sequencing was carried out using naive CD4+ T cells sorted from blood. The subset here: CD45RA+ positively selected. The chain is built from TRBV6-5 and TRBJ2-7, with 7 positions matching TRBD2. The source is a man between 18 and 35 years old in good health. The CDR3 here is CASSYSRGYEQYF. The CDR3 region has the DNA TGTGCCAGCAGTTACTCGCGGGGGTACGAGCAGTACTTC.